These 25 T cell receptor beta chains were sequenced from one sample in a study of blood T cell repertoires in COVID-19. The assay was immunoSEQ multiplex PCR, and TCRdb's table has in-frame clones only and misses some. The sample lists 43,000 or so clones; about 90% were seen once. Sequencing used peripheral blood. The receptor set was obtained from a woman aged 80 or older with active COVID-19.

This chain joins TRBV6-5 and TRBJ1-6, with 8 bases lining up with TRBD1. This CDR3 is built from 15 residues. Germline lookup yields CDR1 MNHEY and CDR2 SVGAGI. V gave up 5 bases and J gave up 6 bases; unmatched junction bases: 6. CDR3 sequence: CASSRAGGANSPLHF. The CDR3 DNA is TGTGCCAGCAGTAGAGCAGGGGGCGCTAATTCACCCCTCCACTTT.

The chain carries TRBV5-1 and TRBJ2-7; 7 nucleotides align to TRBD1. Germline lookup yields CDR1 SGHRS and CDR2 YFSETQ. Trimming took 4 bases from V and 3 from J; bases not matched to a gene: 7. This CDR3 contains 14 residues. The CDR3 loop is CASSLRDSRYEQYF. CDR3 nucleotides: TGCGCCAGCAGCCTCCGGGACAGTCGCTACGAGCAGTACTTC.

The rearrangement uses TRBV7-2 and TRBJ2-3; D unclear. Trimming left V 2 bases short and J 4 bases short, with 7 bases between. The CDR3 is made up of 13 amino acids. CDR1 and CDR2 from the germline V gene are SGHTA and FQGNSA. The CDR3, as DNA: TGTGCCAGCAGCTTAATTGGAGCAGATACGCAGTATTTT. Amino acid sequence: CASSLIGADTQYF.

V and J are TRBV11-2 and TRBJ2-3; the D is unclear. The V and J ends lost 5 bases and 0 bases respectively, with 21 bases between them. Looked up from germline, CDR1 is SGHAT and CDR2 is FQNNGV. The CDR3 has 18 residues. CDR3 in amino acids: CASSPPNNFASSTDTQYF. In DNA form, the CDR3 reads TGTGCCAGCAGCCCCCCGAATAATTTTGCGTCTAGCACAGATACGCAGTATTTT.

The V gene is TRBV3-1 (or the pseudogene TRBV3-2), the J gene TRBJ2-1, with 14 bases that match TRBD2. With 0 bases clipped from V and 5 bases from J, the junction kept 6 bases outside the gene matches. CDR1 and CDR2 from the germline V gene are LGHDT and YNNKEL (reference sequence). The CDR3 has 18 residues. CDR3 nucleotides: TGTGCCAGCAGCCAAGATCTCTGGACTAGCGGGGGGAACAATGAGCAGTTCTTC. This gives the protein CASSQDLWTSGGNNEQFF.

The CDR3 DNA is TGCGCCAGCAGCCAAGGGGAGGCAGACATTCAGTACTTC. Amino acid sequence: CASSQGEADIQYF. The rearrangement uses TRBV4-1 and TRBJ2-4, with a tentative D call TRBD2 (6 bases). The CDR3 totals 13 residues. Per germline, CDR1 MGHRA and CDR2 YSYEKL. V dropped 1 base and J dropped 8 bases, with 9 bases sitting between them.

This chain connects TRBV27 to TRBJ2-7, with D possibly TRBD1 on 6 matching bases. CDR3 length: 14 amino acids. V was trimmed by 4 bases and J by 2 bases, leaving 12 bases between them. Germline V gives CDR1 MNHEY, CDR2 SMNVEV (reference sequence). The CDR3 bases are TGTGCCAGCAGTTACCGGGACACAGCCTACGAGCAGTACTTC. Amino acids: CASSYRDTAYEQYF.

The chain has TRBV30 and TRBJ2-3; 9 nucleotides agree with TRBD2. Germline CDR1 reads GTSNPN; CDR2 reads SVGIG (reference sequence). V shed 0 bases, J shed 0 bases, and the junction held 4 bases outside the gene matches. The CDR3 contains 16 residues. CDR3 DNA: TGTGCCTGGAGTGTGGGTAGCGGGGGTAGCACAGATACGCAGTATTTT. This translates into CAWSVGSGGSTDTQYF.

The gene calls are TRBV28 and TRBJ1-5; 10 positions agree with TRBD1. This CDR3 has 16 amino acids. V was clipped by 6 bases and J by 6 bases; unmatched bases: 11. Germline CDR1 is MDHEN and CDR2 is SYDVKM. The CDR3 loop is CASRPNRDRGFQPQHF. In DNA form, the CDR3 reads TGTGCCAGCAGACCAAACCGGGACAGGGGTTTTCAGCCCCAGCATTTT.

The chain carries TRBV29-1 and TRBJ1-2; TRBD1 is a possible D gene (5 bases). Germline values: CDR1 SQVTM, CDR2 ANQGSEA. This CDR3 comprises 13 residues. The V end was cut by 2 bases, the J end by 4 bases, with 11 bases between. CDR3 protein: CSVEHQGTYGYTF. CDR3 DNA sequence: TGCAGCGTTGAACATCAGGGTACCTATGGCTACACCTTC. Full variable domain (remainder filled in from reference TRBV29-1 and TRBJ1-2): SAVISQKPSRDICQRGTSLTIQCQVDSQVTMMFWYRQQPGQSLTLIATANQGSEATYESGFVIDKFPISRPNLTFSTLTVSNMSPEDSSIYLCSVEHQGTYGYTFGSGTRLTVV.

This sequence joins TRBV4-3 and TRBJ2-5, with 7 bases fitting TRBD2. Trimming cost V 0 bases and J 5 bases; bases outside gene matches: 15. Germline V lookup: CDR1 LGHNA, CDR2 YSLEER. CDR3 size: 18 residues. The CDR3 DNA sequence: TGCGCCAGCAGCCAAGATTTTGGGGTGTGGCAGGGAGGGGAGACCCAGTACTTC. Its translation is CASSQDFGVWQGGETQYF.

The chain is built from TRBV7-2 and TRBJ2-1; TRBD2 agrees at 11 bases. CDR1 SGHTA and CDR2 FQGNSA come from the germline V gene. V lost 3 bases to trimming and J lost 4 bases; unmatched junction nucleotides: 5. The CDR3 totals 16 residues. CDR3 amino acids: CASSFASGGSYNEQFF. The CDR3 DNA sequence: TGTGCCAGCAGCTTTGCTAGCGGGGGGTCTTACAATGAGCAGTTCTTC.

The genes are TRBV6-5 and TRBJ1-5, with D possibly matching TRBD1 (6 bases). This CDR3 contains 13 residues. V lost 9 bases and J lost 5, with 14 bases in between. In germline, CDR1 is MNHEY, CDR2 SVGAGI. The CDR3 loop is CARVCRGDQPQHF. CDR3 nucleotides: TGTGCCAGGGTTTGCAGGGGTGATCAGCCCCAGCATTTT.

The rearrangement uses TRBV4-1 and TRBJ2-1; 14 nucleotides agree with TRBD2. The CDR3 runs to 16 residues. Germline V gives CDR1 MGHRA, CDR2 YSYEKL. J was trimmed by 9 bases and V by 4 bases; bases with no gene match: 8. The CDR3 DNA reads as TGCGCCAGCAGCCTGACGACTAGCGGGGGGGCGGGTGAGCAGTTCTTC. This translates into CASSLTTSGGAGEQFF.

The CDR3 coding sequence is TGTGCCAGCAGTTGGGACAGGGGGTACGAGCAGTACTTC. As protein: CASSWDRGYEQYF. The rearrangement joins TRBV27 to TRBJ2-7; 11 nucleotides match TRBD1. Germline trimming cut 4 bases from V and 4 bases from J; bases unmatched to any gene: 0. The CDR3 is 13 amino acids. Germline values: CDR1 MNHEY, CDR2 SMNVEV (reference sequence).

The chain links TRBV27 to TRBJ2-7; 7 positions match TRBD1. The germline V gene encodes CDR1 MNHEY and CDR2 SMNVEV (reference sequence). Losses at the gene ends were 3 bases for V and 0 bases for J; bases not matched to a gene: 2. The CDR3 consists of 14 residues. Here the CDR3 DNA reads TGTGCCAGCAGTTTGGGACAGCACTCCTACGAGCAGTACTTC. It specifies CASSLGQHSYEQYF.

This chain connects TRBV15 to TRBJ2-2; possibly TRBD2 for D (5 bases). The CDR3 loop spans 16 amino acids. The V gene lost 5 bases and the J gene lost 0 bases, with 13 bases spanning the gap. The germline gives CDR1 LNHNV, CDR2 YYDKDF (reference sequence). CDR3: CATSQSGWTNTGELFF. CDR3 coding DNA: TGTGCCACCAGCCAATCGGGGTGGACGAACACCGGGGAGCTGTTTTTT.

The chain employs TRBV4-2 and TRBJ1-5, with 8 positions matching TRBD1. V was clipped by 1 base and J by 3 bases; unmatched bases: 5. Germline lookup yields CDR1 LGHNA and CDR2 YNFKEQ. The CDR3 is 16 residues long. CDR3 in DNA: TGTGCCAGCAGCCAAGCCGGGACAGGAAACAATCAGCCCCAGCATTTT. This sequence encodes CASSQAGTGNNQPQHF.

V and J are TRBV6-5 and TRBJ1-2, with D possibly matching TRBD1 (5 bases). Trimming removed 0 bases from V and 4 bases from J, with 12 bases in between. This CDR3 region has 15 residues. Germline lookup yields CDR1 MNHEY and CDR2 SVGAGI. Written as DNA, the CDR3 is TGTGCCAGCAGTTACTCGAAGGGGTGGACCTATGGCTACACCTTC. Its translation is CASSYSKGWTYGYTF.

This chain joins TRBV7-3 and TRBJ2-5; 7 nucleotides agree with TRBD1. This CDR3 comprises 15 residues. Germline CDR1 SGHTA, CDR2 FQGTGA. V gave up 1 base and J gave up 2 bases; unmatched junction bases: 4. In nucleotides, the CDR3 is TGTGCCAGCAGCTTAATGGGACAGCCACAAGAGACCCAGTACTTC. This gives the protein CASSLMGQPQETQYF.

V usage is TRBV18 and J usage is TRBJ1-6; D may be TRBD1 (5 bases). The CDR3 length is 15 residues. Trimming took 6 bases from V and 8 from J, leaving 17 bases between them. CDR1 and CDR2 from the germline V gene are KGHSH and LQKENI. CDR3 sequence reads: CASSPSGLLHSPLHF. The CDR3 DNA reads TGTGCCAGCTCCCCATCGGGACTCTTACATTCACCCCTCCACTTT.

The genes are TRBV5-1 and TRBJ1-6; D might be TRBD1 (5 bases). The CDR3 loop spans 13 amino acids. Trimming pared 7 bases from V and 7 bases from J, leaving 12 bases between. In germline, CDR1 is SGHRS, CDR2 YFSETQ. CDR3 residues: CASHQGYNSPLHF. The CDR3 nucleotides are TGCGCCAGCCACCAGGGATACAATTCACCCCTCCACTTT.

The rearrangement uses TRBV3-1 (or the pseudogene TRBV3-2) and TRBJ2-7; D is uncertain. Trimming pared 2 bases from V and 3 bases from J, leaving 5 bases between. The germline gives CDR1 LGHDT, CDR2 YNNKEL (reference sequence). This CDR3 contains 12 residues. The CDR3 DNA reads as TGTGCCAGCAGCCAATCGGTCTACGAGCAGTACTTC. Translating gives CASSQSVYEQYF.

The sample holds one count of this clone. The CDR3 nucleotides read TGTGCCAGCAGCCCGGGACAGGGCTTTCCAGGGTATTCACCCCTCCACTTT. Translated, it gives CASSPGQGFPGYSPLHF. The chain recombines TRBV9 with TRBJ1-6; 9 positions agree with TRBD1. This CDR3 contains 17 residues. CDR1 is SGDLS and CDR2 is YYNGEE in the germline V gene. V lost 4 bases, J lost 8 bases, and 13 bases stayed unmatched.

The chain has TRBV30 and TRBJ2-5; 7 nucleotides line up with TRBD1. J gave up 0 bases and V 1 base, and 5 bases lay outside the gene matches. Germline assignment: CDR1 GTSNPN and CDR2 SVGIG (reference sequence). The CDR3 is made up of 15 amino acids. DNA of the CDR3: TGTGCCTGGAGTGCGAACAGGGGTCACCAAGAGACCCAGTACTTC. This sequence encodes CAWSANRGHQETQYF. The full variable domain, with the rest looked up from reference TRBV30 and TRBJ2-5, is SQTIHQWPATLVQPVGSPLSLECTVEGTSNPNLYWYRQAAGRGLQLLFYSVGIGQISSEVPQNLSASRPQDRQFILSSKKLLLSDSGFYLCAWSANRGHQETQYFGPGTRLLVL.